This record concerns one TCR beta chain sequence. These data originate in a study of T cell responses to AZD1222 COVID-19 vaccine. The trim removed 4 bases at V and 7 bases at J, leaving 6 bases unmatched. This CDR3 has 14 amino acids. Germline-derived CDR1 and CDR2 are MNHEY and SVGAGI. TCRdb's table, derived via immunoSEQ multiplex PCR, lists solely in-frame clones and lacks some. The repertoire holds 90,000 to 120,000 clones, with around 92% as singletons. This chain uses TRBV6-5 with TRBJ2-7, with 11 nucleotides matching TRBD2. This TCR derives from an adult who received the AZD1222 COVID-19 vaccine. The material sequenced was peripheral blood, taken 28 days after the second AZD1222 dose. The CDR3: CASSSSGGILEQYF. As DNA, the CDR3 is TGTGCCAGCAGTTCTAGCGGGGGGATTTTGGAGCAGTACTTC.